These 28 T cell receptor beta chains were sequenced from one sample in a study of early T cells in non-severe SARS-CoV-2 infection. TCRdb re-derived calls from the 5' RACE reads in MiXCR, one entry per CDR3 protein. The sample lists 68,000 or so distinct CDR3 sequences; 9.5% to 13% were seen once. The sample was whole blood. Source of these receptors: an adult who was a healthcare worker with PCR-confirmed SARS-CoV-2 infection or an uninfected control (not recorded which).

The sample holds many counts of this clonotype. The chain couples TRBV7-8 to TRBJ2-1; D is possibly TRBD2 (5 bases). Germline V gives CDR1 SGHVS, CDR2 FQNEAQ. Trimming removed 3 bases at V and 5 bases at J, with 14 bases between. This CDR3 comprises 15 residues. Here the CDR3 reads CASSFPLARNNEQFF. The DNA of the CDR3 is TGTGCCAGCAGCTTTCCCTTAGCGAGAAACAATGAGCAGTTCTTC.

This sequence joins TRBV6-2 or TRBV6-3 and TRBJ2-1; unclear D gene. This CDR3 is 12 amino acids long. The V and J ends lost 3 bases and 9 bases respectively, with 9 bases between them. The germline gives CDR1 MNHEY, CDR2 SVGEGT. The CDR3 bases are TGTGCCAGCAGTTATGGCCGGCGTGAGCAGTTCTTC. It translates to CASSYGRREQFF.

The gene calls are TRBV6-5 and TRBJ1-1, with TRBD1 identical over 8 bases. There are 16 residues in the CDR3. Trimming took 6 bases from V and 3 from J; bases not matched to a gene: 12. The germline V gene encodes CDR1 MNHEY and CDR2 SVGAGI. CDR3 residues: CASSSQGAEADTEAFF. DNA for the CDR3: TGTGCCAGCAGCTCCCAGGGGGCTGAGGCGGACACTGAAGCTTTCTTT.

This clonotype was seen a few times. The chain combines TRBV20-1 with TRBJ2-3; TRBD1 matches at 7 bases. The germline CDR1 and CDR2 sequences are DFQATT and SNEGSKA (reference sequence). The CDR3 length is 13 residues. V lost 3 bases, J lost 2 bases, and 2 bases stayed unmatched. CDR3 amino acids: CSARDRNTDTQYF. CDR3 DNA: TGCAGTGCTAGGGACAGGAACACAGATACGCAGTATTTT.

This rearrangement joins TRBV12-5 to TRBJ1-1, with D perhaps matching TRBD1 (5 bases). The CDR3 totals 15 residues. V lost 1 base and J lost 4, with 13 bases in between. The germline V gene encodes CDR1 LGHNT and CDR2 FRNRAP. CDR3 nucleotide sequence: TGTGCTAGTGGTTTGGGCCACGGACACCTCACTGAAGCTTTCTTT. Translation: CASGLGHGHLTEAFF.

Ten or more counts support this clonotype. The chain carries TRBV7-9 and TRBJ2-1; D could derive from TRBD1 or TRBD2 (5 bases each). The CDR3 consists of 15 residues. Germline V lookup: CDR1 SEHNR, CDR2 FQNEAQ (reference sequence). The V end was cut by 5 bases, the J end by 2 bases, with 13 bases between. CDR3 loop: CASSLRGYAYNEQFF. The DNA of the CDR3 is TGTGCCAGCAGCCTCCGGGGCTACGCCTACAATGAGCAGTTCTTC.

This chain links TRBV20-1 with TRBJ2-3; D could derive from TRBD1 or TRBD2 (6 bases each). Trimming left V 3 bases short and J 1 base short, with 11 bases between. CDR3 length equals 14 residues. Germline values: CDR1 DFQATT, CDR2 SNEGSKA (reference sequence). This CDR3 reads CSASWGAGTDTQYF. CDR3 DNA sequence: TGCAGTGCTAGTTGGGGGGCTGGCACAGATACGCAGTATTTT.

This clonotype was picked up a small number of times. The chain uses TRBV5-1 and TRBJ2-3; no firm D call. CDR1 is SGHRS and CDR2 is YFSETQ in the germline V gene. V shed 3 bases and J shed 4 bases, with 12 bases lying between them. The CDR3 extends over 14 amino acids. DNA for the CDR3: TGCGCCAGCAGCTCGGTACCGTCGGCAGATACGCAGTATTTT. This codes for CASSSVPSADTQYF.

There are many counts of this clonotype. V and J are TRBV20-1 and TRBJ2-7; TRBD1 matches at 10 bases. Trimming removed 6 bases from V and 6 bases from J; junction bases left unmatched: 11. This CDR3 spans 14 amino acids. Germline CDR1 is DFQATT and CDR2 is SNEGSKA (reference sequence). The CDR3 DNA is TGCAGTGCCCCTTACCGGGACAGGGGATCCGAGCAGTACTTC. Its protein product is CSAPYRDRGSEQYF.

The sample holds a few counts of this clonotype. The chain combines TRBV28 with TRBJ1-1; 7 bases agree with TRBD1. Germline values: CDR1 MDHEN, CDR2 SYDVKM. The V and J ends lost 3 bases and 0 bases, in that order; junction bases with no gene match: 1. The CDR3 has 14 amino acids. As DNA, the CDR3 is TGTGCCAGCAGTTTGACAGGGCTGAACACTGAAGCTTTCTTT. This translates into CASSLTGLNTEAFF. The full variable domain, rest sourced from reference TRBV28 and TRBJ1-1, is DVKVTQSSRYLVKRTGEKVFLECVQDMDHENMFWYRQDPGLGLRLIYFSYDVKMKEKGDIPEGYSVSREKKERFSLILESASTNQTSMYLCASSLTGLNTEAFFGQGTRLTVV.

The chain couples TRBV7-3 to TRBJ1-1; no firm D call. The length of the CDR3 is 14 residues. From germline, CDR1 is SGHTA and CDR2 FQGTGA. V gave up 5 bases and J gave up 4 bases, with 14 bases separating them. The CDR3 sequence is CASSPRLGSTEAFF. The DNA of the CDR3 is TGTGCCAGCAGCCCGCGTCTAGGGAGCACTGAAGCTTTCTTT.

The chain employs TRBV12-3 or TRBV12-4 and TRBJ2-7; possible D gene TRBD2, 5 bases. The CDR3 length is 13 residues. V was clipped by 2 bases and J by 5 bases, with 10 bases between them. The CDR3 sequence: CASSLWAGHEQYF. CDR3 coding DNA: TGTGCCAGCAGTTTATGGGCGGGCCACGAGCAGTACTTC.

This sequence joins TRBV21-1 and TRBJ1-3. TRBV21-1 is reported as a pseudogene. The CDR3 runs to 12 residues. CDR3 sequence: CASRKDWNTIYF. In DNA form, the CDR3 reads TGTGCCAGCAGGAAAGACTGGAACACCATATATTTT.

This clonotype was seen repeatedly, ten times or more. The chain links TRBV20-1 to TRBJ2-3; D might be TRBD2 (5 bases). Germline CDR1 reads DFQATT; CDR2 reads SNEGSKA (reference sequence). With 6 bases removed from V and 4 bases from J, the gap between germline ends came to 20 bases. This CDR3 is 15 amino acids long. The CDR3 is CSASRTIRGSDTQYF. CDR3 nucleotides: TGCAGTGCATCCCGAACTATTCGAGGGTCAGATACGCAGTATTTT.

This sequence joins TRBV6-6 and TRBJ2-2; 13 nucleotides line up with TRBD2. V was pared by 5 bases and J by 6 bases, with 15 bases of the junction left unmatched. Germline assignment: CDR1 MNHNY and CDR2 SVGAGI (reference sequence). The CDR3 is 19 amino acids. The CDR3 loop is CASSDYRGGLAGVAGELFF. CDR3 DNA: TGTGCCAGCAGTGACTACAGGGGCGGACTAGCGGGAGTGGCCGGGGAGCTGTTTTTT.

This sequence joins TRBV20-1 and TRBJ2-7; possibly TRBD1 for D (6 bases). The germline V and J ends were trimmed by 4 bases and 4 bases, with 17 bases remaining between them. This CDR3 is built from 14 residues. The germline V gene encodes CDR1 DFQATT and CDR2 SNEGSKA (reference sequence). CDR3 sequence: CSATGTPRGYEQYF. The CDR3, as DNA: TGCAGTGCTACCGGGACCCCCAGGGGTTACGAGCAGTACTTC.

The chain uses TRBV18 and TRBJ2-7, with a tentative D call TRBD1 (6 bases). V lost 2 bases to trimming and J lost 6 bases, with 23 bases between them. Germline-derived CDR1 and CDR2 are KGHSH and LQKENI. The CDR3 has 17 residues. The CDR3 nucleotides read TGTGCCAGCTCACCAATCACTGCTAACACAGGGTCGAGCGAGCAGTACTTC. The encoded protein is CASSPITANTGSSEQYF.

This clonotype showed up just a few times. The genes are TRBV5-4 and TRBJ1-1; D uncertain. This CDR3 is 12 amino acids long. Trimming stripped 6 bases from V and 3 bases from J, with 9 bases between. In germline, CDR1 is SGHNT, CDR2 YYREEE (reference sequence). The CDR3, as DNA: TGTGCCAGCATTGGCCCAGACACTGAAGCTTTCTTT. Translated, it gives CASIGPDTEAFF.

This clonotype was observed a handful of times. V and J are TRBV7-6 and TRBJ2-2, with D possibly being TRBD2 (5 bases). Per germline, CDR1 SGHVS and CDR2 FNYEAQ. CDR3 size: 16 residues. The V end was cut by 1 base, the J end by 6 bases, with 15 bases between. The CDR3, as DNA: TGTGCCAGCAGCTTAGTTCGGGGAGCGGAGGCCGGGGAGCTGTTTTTT. As protein: CASSLVRGAEAGELFF.

The sample holds many counts of this clonotype. The gene calls are TRBV28 and TRBJ1-5; D possibly corresponds to TRBD1 (5 bases). V was clipped by 2 bases and J by 3 bases, with 14 bases between them. The CDR3 runs 16 residues. Germline V gives CDR1 MDHEN, CDR2 SYDVKM. CDR3 nucleotides: TGTGCCAGCAGTTTACCTAACAGGAATATCAATCAGCCCCAGCATTTT. Residues: CASSLPNRNINQPQHF.

This clonotype has at least ten counts. The gene calls are TRBV30 and TRBJ1-2, with a tentative D call TRBD1 (5 bases). The CDR3 runs 12 residues. Between the trimmed V and J ends, which lost 5 bases and 1 base, there was a span of 8 bases. Germline lookup yields CDR1 GTSNPN and CDR2 SVGIG (reference sequence). CDR3 coding DNA: TGTGCCTGGTCCAGGGTTAACTATGGCTACACCTTC. Its protein product is CAWSRVNYGYTF. Drawing the rest from reference TRBV30 and TRBJ1-2, the complete variable domain is SQTIHQWPATLVQPVGSPLSLECTVEGTSNPNLYWYRQAAGRGLQLLFYSVGIGQISSEVPQNLSASRPQDRQFILSSKKLLLSDSGFYLCAWSRVNYGYTFGSGTRLTVV.

The gene calls are TRBV5-5 and TRBJ2-1; 8 bases align to TRBD2. The germline V gene encodes CDR1 SGHKS and CDR2 YYEKEE (reference sequence). The CDR3 sequence is 17 residues long. V lost 4 bases to trimming and J lost 5 bases; unmatched junction nucleotides: 14. The CDR3 region is CASSPGLLAGYHNEQFF. The CDR3 region has the DNA TGTGCCAGCAGCCCTGGGCTTTTAGCGGGATATCACAATGAGCAGTTCTTC.

The J gene is TRBJ1-2, the V gene TRBV5-6; tentative D call: TRBD1 (5 bases). V lost 4 bases and J lost 4, with 20 bases in between. The CDR3 extends over 16 amino acids. Germline V lookup: CDR1 SGHDT, CDR2 YYEEEE. The CDR3 nucleotides are TGTGCCAGCAGCCGGAATGGGACCGGATACAGCTATGGCTACACCTTC. It specifies CASSRNGTGYSYGYTF.

This clonotype occurred many times. The genes are TRBV21-1 and TRBJ1-3. TRBV21-1 is a pseudogene segment. The CDR3 runs to 14 residues. CDR3 sequence reads: CASSSELKGNTIYF. CDR3 coding DNA: TGTGCCAGCAGCTCCGAGTTAAAGGGAAACACCATATATTTT.

This clonotype came up a few times. The V gene is TRBV21-1, the J gene TRBJ2-1; the table gives TRBD2 as D, unverified against the DNA. TRBV21-1 is flagged as a pseudogene. CDR3 size: 23 residues. For the CDR3, the DNA is TGTGCCAGCATCCTGGGCGGGCTAGCGGGAGGTCCAGCCAAGTTCTTCGCCTACAATGAGCAGTTCTTC. Amino acids: CASILGGLAGGPAKFFAYNEQFF.

A few counts support this clonotype. In DNA, the CDR3 is TGTGCCAGCAGACGACCGGGACAGGGCTCCGAGCAGTACTTC. It specifies CASRRPGQGSEQYF. This chain connects TRBV11-2 to TRBJ2-7, with 9 bases matching TRBD1. J was trimmed by 6 bases and V by 6 bases; bases with no gene match: 9. The CDR3 is 14 amino acids. Germline lookup yields CDR1 SGHAT and CDR2 FQNNGV.

This clonotype has ten or more counts. The chain is built from TRBV27 and TRBJ1-1; unclear D gene. V was trimmed by 6 bases and J by 4 bases, leaving 12 bases between them. CDR1 MNHEY and CDR2 SMNVEV come from the germline V gene (reference sequence). The CDR3 is 13 amino acids. Here the CDR3 DNA reads TGTGCCAGCAGGATCGATTGGAGCACTGAAGCTTTCTTT. Translated: CASRIDWSTEAFF.

This clonotype occurred a few times. V is TRBV6-5 and J is TRBJ1-3, with D possibly TRBD1 on 6 matching bases. The CDR3 is 14 amino acids. Germline V CDR1 and CDR2: MNHEY, SVGAGI. V was cut by 7 bases and J by 0 bases, with 10 bases left in between. The CDR3 DNA reads TGTGCCAGCAATGACAGGCCCTCTGGAAACACCATATATTTT. This sequence encodes CASNDRPSGNTIYF.